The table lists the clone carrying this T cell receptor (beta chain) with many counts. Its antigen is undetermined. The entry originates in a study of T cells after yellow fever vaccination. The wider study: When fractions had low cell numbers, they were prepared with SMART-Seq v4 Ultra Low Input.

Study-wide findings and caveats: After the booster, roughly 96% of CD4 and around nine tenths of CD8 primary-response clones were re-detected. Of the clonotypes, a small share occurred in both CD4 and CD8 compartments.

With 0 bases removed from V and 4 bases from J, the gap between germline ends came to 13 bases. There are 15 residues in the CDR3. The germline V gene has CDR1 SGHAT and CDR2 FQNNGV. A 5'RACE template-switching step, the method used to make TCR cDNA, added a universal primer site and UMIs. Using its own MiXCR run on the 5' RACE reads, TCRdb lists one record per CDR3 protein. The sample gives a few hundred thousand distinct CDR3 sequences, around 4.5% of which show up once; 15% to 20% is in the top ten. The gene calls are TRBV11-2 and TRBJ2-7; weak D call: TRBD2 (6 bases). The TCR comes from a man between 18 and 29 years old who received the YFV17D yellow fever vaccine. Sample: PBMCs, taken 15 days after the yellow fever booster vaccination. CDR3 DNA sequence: TGTGCCAGCAGCTTAGAAACCACTAGCCAGTACGAGCAGTACTTC. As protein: CASSLETTSQYEQYF.